Listed below are T cell receptor beta chains from one sample, sequenced in a study of T-cell reconstitution after alpha-beta-depleted transplantation in children. TCRdb itself ran the PCR reads through MiXCR, one entry per CDR3 protein. Among 490,000 or so distinct CDR3 sequences listed, 10% to 13% were seen once. Sequenced here: PBMCs, sampled before TCRalphabeta/CD19-depleted stem cell transplant. These receptors were taken from a child younger than 10 with inherited bone marrow failure, due to receive a stem cell transplant. Both conserved end residues are part of each CDR3. Fields, in order: V gene, clone size, J gene, D gene, CDR3 protein, CDR3 DNA. The D gene is left open where the match is weak. Expanded clones get a size class; other rows say once, few or many, or leave the size out.

TRBV4-1	-	TRBJ2-7	TRBD2	CASSLDGTRSYEQYF	TGCGCCAGCAGCCTTGACGGGACTAGATCCTACGAGCAGTACTTC
TRBV28	many	TRBJ2-7	TRBD2	CASSSSGSYEQYF	TGTGCCAGCAGTTCTAGCGGCTCCTACGAGCAGTACTTC
TRBV27	many	TRBJ2-1	TRBD1	CASSLTWDRGGNEQFF	TGTGCCAGCAGTTTAACCTGGGACAGGGGGGGCAATGAGCAGTTCTTC
TRBV20-1	once	TRBJ2-1	-	CSARPRGEAGRYNEQFF	TGCAGTGCTAGGCCGAGAGGGGAGGCCGGCCGGTACAATGAGCAGTTCTTC
TRBV11-2	many	TRBJ2-1	TRBD2	CASSFGGLAGGPHYNEQFF	TGTGCCAGCAGCTTCGGAGGACTAGCGGGAGGCCCCCATTACAATGAGCAGTTCTTC
TRBV18	few	TRBJ1-5	-	CASSPTGLGTQPQHF	TGTGCCAGCTCGCCGACAGGTCTGGGGACTCAGCCCCAGCATTTT
TRBV7-2	many	TRBJ2-7	-	CASSLYQGRPYEQYF	TGTGCCAGCAGCTTATACCAGGGACGGCCCTACGAGCAGTACTTC
TRBV6-2/TRBV6-3	many	TRBJ2-1	TRBD2	CASSYPSGLAAEEQFF	TGTGCCAGCAGTTACCCTTCGGGACTAGCGGCTGAGGAGCAGTTCTTC
TRBV20-1	many	TRBJ2-7	TRBD2	CSARDPAGVGYEQYF	TGCAGTGCTAGAGATCCTGCGGGGGTTGGGTACGAGCAGTACTTC
TRBV20-1	few	TRBJ2-1	TRBD2	CSAEGLAGEGWEQFF	TGCAGTGCCGAGGGACTAGCGGGGGAAGGATGGGAGCAGTTCTTC
TRBV7-8	few	TRBJ2-3	-	CASSQGGTSRVADTQYF	TGTGCCAGCAGCCAGGGGGGGACTAGTCGTGTCGCAGATACGCAGTATTTT
TRBV20-1	many	TRBJ2-7	TRBD2	CSASPGTSGYEQYF	TGCAGTGCTAGTCCCGGGACTAGCGGCTACGAGCAGTACTTC
TRBV6-5	few	TRBJ2-3	-	CASSYYGRGGTDTQYF	TGTGCCAGCAGTTACTACGGGAGAGGGGGCACAGATACGCAGTATTTT
TRBV6-1	many	TRBJ1-3	-	CASSDWRQAGNTIYF	TGTGCCAGCAGTGATTGGCGGCAGGCTGGAAACACCATATATTTT
TRBV29-1	-	TRBJ2-2	-	CSVEGLPGELFF	TGCAGCGTTGAAGGGTTGCCCGGGGAGCTGTTTTTT
TRBV28	many	TRBJ2-3	TRBD2	CASSGTSGSKKSDTQYF	TGTGCCAGCAGCGGGACTAGCGGGAGTAAGAAGTCAGATACGCAGTATTTT
TRBV27	many	TRBJ1-1	-	CASSLFSGSFEAFF	TGTGCCAGCAGTTTATTTTCAGGGTCTTTCGAAGCTTTCTTT
TRBV4-3	many	TRBJ2-5	TRBD2	CASSQDISLTSGSTETQYF	TGCGCCAGCAGCCAAGATATAAGCCTCACTAGCGGGAGCACCGAGACCCAGTACTTC
TRBV12-3/TRBV12-4	few	TRBJ2-2	TRBD2	CASTPGLANTGELFF	TGTGCCAGCACCCCGGGACTAGCCAACACCGGGGAGCTGTTTTTT
TRBV9	many	TRBJ2-7	TRBD2	CASSVDVLGLAGGEQYF	TGTGCCAGCAGCGTCGACGTACTGGGACTAGCGGGAGGGGAGCAGTACTTC
TRBV27	many	TRBJ1-1	-	CASSLLGKWTEAFF	TGTGCCAGCAGTTTATTAGGAAAGTGGACTGAAGCTTTCTTT
TRBV12-3/TRBV12-4	many	TRBJ2-7	TRBD2	CASSSKRGTSVYEQYF	TGTGCCAGCAGTTCAAAGAGGGGGACTAGCGTCTACGAGCAGTACTTC
TRBV24-1	many	TRBJ2-3	TRBD2	CATSDFLRGSLDTQYF	TGTGCCACCAGTGATTTTTTACGCGGGAGTCTAGATACGCAGTATTTT
TRBV5-6	-	TRBJ2-1	-	CASSSAGNEQFF	TGTGCCAGCAGCTCCGCGGGAAATGAGCAGTTCTTC
TRBV20-1	-	TRBJ2-7	TRBD1	CSAYPPRGSGYEQYF	TGCAGTGCCTATCCACCCAGGGGGTCGGGTTACGAGCAGTACTTC
TRBV4-3	many	TRBJ2-7	TRBD2	CASSQVAGRLYEQYF	TGCGCCAGCAGCCAAGTAGCGGGCCGCCTCTACGAGCAGTACTTC
TRBV29-1	many	TRBJ1-2	TRBD1	CSAPRGDGYGYTF	TGCAGCGCCCCCAGGGGGGACGGCTATGGCTACACCTTC
TRBV7-2	few	TRBJ2-5	TRBD2	CASSLVLAGGIQETQYF	TGTGCCAGCAGCTTAGTCCTAGCGGGAGGCATCCAAGAGACCCAGTACTTC
TRBV20-1	-	TRBJ2-1	TRBD2	CSAWVSGTPYNEQFF	TGCAGTGCTTGGGTTAGCGGGACGCCCTACAATGAGCAGTTCTTC
TRBV7-9	many	TRBJ2-2	-	CASRPLQPETATGELFF	TGTGCCAGCAGGCCCCTTCAGCCGGAGACGGCCACCGGGGAGCTGTTTTTT
TRBV12-3/TRBV12-4	many	TRBJ2-3	TRBD2	CASWGGLADTQYF	TGTGCCAGCTGGGGGGGACTAGCGGATACGCAGTATTTT
TRBV5-5	many	TRBJ2-5	-	CASSLYRGAQETQYF	TGTGCCAGCAGCTTGTATCGGGGAGCGCAAGAGACCCAGTACTTC
TRBV27	many	TRBJ1-2	TRBD1	CASSLTGVTSGYTF	TGTGCCAGCAGTTTGACAGGGGTAACCTCTGGCTACACCTTC
TRBV19	-	TRBJ2-1	-	CASSIGTYNEQFF	TGTGCCAGTAGTATTGGGACCTACAATGAGCAGTTCTTC
TRBV5-8	few	TRBJ1-6	-	CASSLVSGDSPLHF	TGTGCCAGCAGCTTGGTCTCCGGCGATTCACCCCTCCACTTT
TRBV29-1	many	TRBJ2-1	-	CSVDPRAVNEQFF	TGCAGCGTTGACCCTCGGGCGGTCAATGAGCAGTTCTTC
TRBV20-1	few	TRBJ2-1	-	CSAGGDNYNEQFF	TGCAGTGCGGGAGGGGACAACTACAATGAGCAGTTCTTC
TRBV7-9	-	TRBJ2-7	-	CASALGGRPYEQYF	TGTGCCAGCGCTCTCGGGGGGCGCCCCTACGAGCAGTACTTC
TRBV4-3	many	TRBJ2-5	TRBD2	CASSQLLAGEGAETQYF	TGCGCCAGCAGCCAACTACTAGCGGGAGAGGGCGCGGAGACCCAGTACTTC
TRBV29-1	many	TRBJ1-1	-	CSVDNAIRTEAFF	TGCAGCGTTGATAATGCCATCCGCACTGAAGCTTTCTTT
TRBV29-1	many	TRBJ2-1	-	CSVRDGSYNEQFF	TGCAGCGTCCGGGACGGCTCCTACAATGAGCAGTTCTTC
TRBV20-1	few	TRBJ2-7	-	CSARYSGGSEQYF	TGCAGTGCTAGATACAGCGGAGGAAGCGAGCAGTACTTC
TRBV29-1	many	TRBJ2-1	TRBD2	CSVEGTSGARDNEQFF	TGCAGCGTTGAAGGGACTAGCGGAGCGAGGGACAATGAGCAGTTCTTC
TRBV3-1	many	TRBJ1-1	-	CASSQASGPEAFF	TGTGCCAGCAGCCAAGCTTCAGGGCCTGAAGCTTTCTTT